This entry concerns a single TCR beta chain. The antigen is not known. Repertoires were generated with immunoSEQ multiplex PCR, while TCRdb's copy carries only in-frame clones and drops some. This sample has roughly 70,000 clones, with around 97% found just once. The CDR3 is 16 amino acids. With V trimmed by 2 bases and J by 2 bases, 10 bases remained unmatched. CDR1 SQVTM and CDR2 ANQGSEA come from the germline V gene. This sample is drawn from a study of cytomegalovirus exposure and HLA in healthy donors. Findings of the study overall: Rarity marked most TCR sequences, yet some public TCRs occurred in many donors.

This rearrangement joins TRBV29-1 to TRBJ1-2; 8 bases are a match to TRBD1. This sequence originates from a young woman in good health and CMV-seropositive. Sequenced input: PBMCs. The CDR3 loop reads CSVETEEQGVNYGYTF. CDR3 in DNA: TGCAGCGTTGAAACAGAAGAACAGGGGGTAAACTATGGCTACACCTTC. The whole variable domain, filled in from reference TRBV29-1 and TRBJ1-2, reads SAVISQKPSRDICQRGTSLTIQCQVDSQVTMMFWYRQQPGQSLTLIATANQGSEATYESGFVIDKFPISRPNLTFSTLTVSNMSPEDSSIYLCSVETEEQGVNYGYTFGSGTRLTVV.